Listed below are T cell receptor beta chains from one sample, sequenced in a study of CD8 T cells in ankylosing spondylitis. TCRdb fed the 5' RACE reads into MiXCR, producing one record per CDR3 protein. The sample has about 140,000 distinct CDR3 sequences, approximately 9.2% seen once. Material: synovial fluid, either unsorted or a sorted T cell fraction (not recorded which). Source of these receptors: a male donor with ankylosing spondylitis. The CDR3 runs from the conserved cysteine through the conserved F or W. The D gene is left open where the match is weak.

j_call d_call v_call cdr3_aa
TRBJ1-2 . TRBV12-3/TRBV12-4 CASSFGREQGYTF
TRBJ2-7 . TRBV11-2 CASSPNGYGEQYF
TRBJ1-6 TRBD1 TRBV20-1 CSARMPNRGNSPLHF
TRBJ1-1 TRBD1 TRBV2 CASTDRGAGTEAFF
TRBJ1-2 TRBD1 TRBV5-6 CASSRTGGESSGYTF
TRBJ1-6 . TRBV27 CASSFRAPISPLHF
TRBJ2-3 . TRBV20-1 CSARSLVASTDTQYF
TRBJ1-5 . TRBV28 CASSLGGQGDQPQHF
TRBJ1-4 . TRBV20-1 CSARDQRSGEKLFF
TRBJ1-2 . TRBV6-1 CASVQVEAGDYGYTF
TRBJ2-7 . TRBV12-3/TRBV12-4 CASSFGDRSSYEQYF
TRBJ1-2 . TRBV20-1 CSAVYQTYGYTF
TRBJ1-4 . TRBV5-6 CASSPIAASEKLFF
TRBJ2-3 . TRBV21-1 CASNASGYTDTQYF
TRBJ2-3 . TRBV20-1 CSARVLQGSDTQYF
TRBJ2-5 TRBD2 TRBV20-1 CSARGLGTSGSSQTQYF
TRBJ1-5 . TRBV20-1 CSASISVYSNQPQHF
TRBJ1-5 . TRBV11-2 CASSSREGNQPQHF
TRBJ1-2 . TRBV29-1 CSVAEWDLNYGYTF
TRBJ1-1 . TRBV18 CASSPGVRTEAFF
TRBJ2-7 . TRBV12-3/TRBV12-4 CASSLEGGKQYF
TRBJ2-7 . TRBV6-7 CASRGQGLGEQYF
TRBJ1-4 TRBD1 TRBV5-1 CASSNPGTGNEKLFF
TRBJ1-2 . TRBV12-3/TRBV12-4 CASSLWVGGYTF
TRBJ1-2 . TRBV6-5 CASSYSERGNGYTF
TRBJ2-1 . TRBV7-9 CASSSYAGPKRNEQFF
TRBJ1-3 . TRBV29-1 CSVAHLNRGSGNTIYF
TRBJ1-5 . TRBV7-2 CASSLTASLSGQPQHF
TRBJ2-1 TRBD2 TRBV28 CASKKGGLADNEQFF
TRBJ1-1 . TRBV11-2 CASSLERMNTEAFF
TRBJ2-3 TRBD2 TRBV24-1 CATSDSSGGHTDTQYF
TRBJ2-1 . TRBV10-3 CAISGGSKEQFF
TRBJ2-7 TRBD1 TRBV18 CASSPLGQGPAYEQYF
TRBJ1-4 . TRBV7-2 CASSSTKGGATNEKLFF
TRBJ1-1 TRBD1 TRBV19 CASIDRGMNTEAFF
TRBJ2-1 TRBD2 TRBV24-1 CATGTSFVYEQFF
TRBJ2-7 TRBD2 TRBV4-1 CASSRGLAGESYEQYF
TRBJ1-1 . TRBV5-1 CASSLGDIDLRTEAFF
TRBJ2-1 . TRBV10-3 CAISGLEDTNNEQFF
TRBJ2-3 . TRBV20-1 CSAHSSYGLPRRQYF
TRBJ2-1 . TRBV12-3/TRBV12-4 CASSLGQVDEQFF
TRBJ2-1 . TRBV20-1 CSAQTRRGGNEQFF
TRBJ2-6 . TRBV19 CASSIDARFSGANVLTF
TRBJ2-7 TRBD1 TRBV19 CASRDRASYEQYF